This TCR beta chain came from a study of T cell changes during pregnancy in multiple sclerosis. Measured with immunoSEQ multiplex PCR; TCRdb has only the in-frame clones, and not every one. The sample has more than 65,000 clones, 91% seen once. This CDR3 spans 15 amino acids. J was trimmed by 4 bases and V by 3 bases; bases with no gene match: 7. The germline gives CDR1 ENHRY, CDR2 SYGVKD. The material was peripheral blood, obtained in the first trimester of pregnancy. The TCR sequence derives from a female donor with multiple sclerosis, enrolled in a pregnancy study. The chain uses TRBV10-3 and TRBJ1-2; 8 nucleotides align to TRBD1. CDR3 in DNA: TGTGCCATCAGTGACCCGACAGGGGCTACCTATGGCTACACCTTC. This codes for CAISDPTGATYGYTF.